This TCR beta chain was captured by sequencing in a study of OX40 agonist ivuxolimab in advanced cancers. Regarding the study in general: Ivuxolimab was a fully human IgG2 agonistic monoclonal antibody targeting the costimulatory receptor OX40 (CD134). Intravenous ivuxolimab was administered to patients every 2 weeks at six dose levels: 0.01, 0.1, 0.3, 1.5, 3 and 10 mg/kg. Of the roughly 50 dose-escalation patients, hepatocellular carcinoma was present in approximately 20, melanoma in approximately 15, renal cell carcinoma in 9 and head and neck cancer in 9. The dose-escalation cohort was roughly 80% male with a mean age of about 65 years, ranging from about 20 to 80. Prior anti-PD-1, anti-PD-L1 or anti-CTLA-4 therapy was permitted, and less than 45% of dose-escalation patients had received checkpoint inhibitors. Three dose-escalation patients achieved partial responses, one with hepatocellular carcinoma and two with cutaneous melanoma. The point of sequencing TCRbeta in the periphery was to test whether ivuxolimab changed TCR sequence diversity and drove clonal T-cell expansion. The paper reports the monotherapy dose-escalation portion (N ≈ 50 patients) of the phase I ivuxolimab trial. General conclusions and limits of the study: Clonal expansion of both CD4+ and CD8+ blood T cells was observed from baseline to week 6 at doses 0.1 to 3.0 mg/kg. Low levels of normalized T-cell clonal expansion were also seen in some patients who did not respond. Antigen specificity was not determined for the clonally expanded peripheral T cells. In partial responders in the 0.1-3.0 mg/kg groups, normalized peripheral clonal expansion was found to be among the lowest, especially among CD8+ T cells. After ivuxolimab, expanded clones were on average more numerous among CD8+ T cells than among CD4+ T cells.

From the cysteine up to the phenylalanine, the CDR3 has a length of 14 residues. The entry retains the CDR3 DNA only, 42 bases that are in frame from base 1. CDR1 LNHDA and CDR2 SQIVND are derived from the germline V gene (reference sequence). V is cut by 5 bases and J by 5 bases, and the space between the germline ends is 13 bases. Genomic DNA was isolated from the sorted cells so that the TCRbeta CDR3 region could be sequenced. The immunoSEQ Assay was used for sequencing of TCRbeta CDR3 regions. TCRdb provides this immuneACCESS table in a form limited to in-frame rearrangements. Some clones are lacking; in checked studies, under half of them reflect an unresolved V gene, and why the rest are absent is not known. In all, the sample holds some 70,000 clones, and roughly nine tenths of those were seen once. Together, the top ten hold 2% to 2.5% of the sample. Turning to this clone: Its cognate antigen has yet to be identified. Per-nucleotide qualities are absent, and no much larger clonotype sits a single base away.

Patients with autoimmune disease history or receiving systemic immunosuppression were excluded from the trial. In every dose cohort, peripheral blood was drawn for TCR sequencing at baseline, cycle 4 day 1, and cycle 7 day 1. The samples were taken from a phase I, first-in-human, multicenter, open-label dose-escalation trial of ivuxolimab. Adults with locally advanced or metastatic melanoma, renal cell, hepatocellular, or head and neck squamous cell carcinoma were enrolled in the trial. CD4+ and CD8+ T cells were sorted separately from peripheral blood before TCR sequencing. This TCR derives from an adult with an advanced solid tumor such as melanoma, head and neck, liver or kidney cancer. The chain employs TRBV19 and TRBJ2-1; the D segment might be TRBD1 or TRBD2, since each matches 5 bases. The source was CD4+ or CD8+ T cells sorted from blood, collected in a trial of the OX40 agonist ivuxolimab. The sequence in DNA is TGTGCCAGTAGTGTCCAGGGACCTAACAATGAGCAGTTCTTC. Its product reads: CASSVQGPNNEQFF.